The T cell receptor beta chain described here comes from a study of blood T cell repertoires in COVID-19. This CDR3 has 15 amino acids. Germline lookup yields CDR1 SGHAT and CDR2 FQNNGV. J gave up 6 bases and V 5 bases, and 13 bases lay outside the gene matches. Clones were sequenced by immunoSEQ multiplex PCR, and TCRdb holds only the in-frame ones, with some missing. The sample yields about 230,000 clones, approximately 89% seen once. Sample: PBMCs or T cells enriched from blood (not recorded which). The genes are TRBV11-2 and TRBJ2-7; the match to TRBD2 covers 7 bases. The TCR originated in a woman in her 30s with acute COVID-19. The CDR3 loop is CASSRWTRSRPEQYF. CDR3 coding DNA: TGTGCCAGCAGCCGATGGACTAGATCACGTCCCGAGCAGTACTTC.